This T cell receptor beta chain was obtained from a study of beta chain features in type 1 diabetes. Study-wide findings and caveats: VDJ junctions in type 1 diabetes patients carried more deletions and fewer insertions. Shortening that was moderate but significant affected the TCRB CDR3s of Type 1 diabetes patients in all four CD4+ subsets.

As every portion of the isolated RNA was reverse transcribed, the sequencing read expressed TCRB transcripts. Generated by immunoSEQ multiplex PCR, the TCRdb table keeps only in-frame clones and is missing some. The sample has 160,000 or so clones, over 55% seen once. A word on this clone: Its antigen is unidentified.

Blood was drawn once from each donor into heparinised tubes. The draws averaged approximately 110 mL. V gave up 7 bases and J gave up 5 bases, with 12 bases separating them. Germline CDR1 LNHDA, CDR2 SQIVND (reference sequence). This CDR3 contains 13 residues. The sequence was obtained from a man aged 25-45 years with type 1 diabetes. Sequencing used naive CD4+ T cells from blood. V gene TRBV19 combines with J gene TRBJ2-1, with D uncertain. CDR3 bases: TGTGCCAGTAAAACAGACCAAAACAATGAGCAGTTCTTC. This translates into CASKTDQNNEQFF.